Described below is a single T cell receptor beta chain sequence and its context. The junction departs from germline at one end; a sequencing error may be responsible. This sample is part of a study of cytomegalovirus exposure and HLA in healthy donors. The CDR3 has 16 amino acids. Germline assignment: CDR1 SEHNR and CDR2 FQNEAQ (reference sequence). In the PCR, 60 Vbeta and 13 Jbeta primers were used. Using immunoSEQ multiplex PCR, the repertoire was profiled, and TCRdb retains in-frame clones only, with some absent. The table has about 98,000 clones, roughly 77% seen once. V and J are TRBV7-9 and TRBJ2-1, with 13 bases matching TRBD2. The source is a man aged 35-49 years in good health and CMV-seronegative. Sequenced input: PBMCs. CDR3 sequence reads: CSSSPGLAGVNNEQFF. The CDR3 nucleotides are TGTTCCAGCAGCCCCGGACTAGCGGGGGTGAACAATGAGCAGTTCTTC.